Listed below are T cell receptor beta chains from one sample, sequenced in a study of Ad26.COV2.S vaccination and SARS-CoV-2 variants. Produced via immunoSEQ multiplex PCR; TCRdb's table is partial and in-frame only. The data hold around 300,000 clones, with 75% to 90% observed a single time. The material sequenced was peripheral blood, taken in a trial of Ad26.COV2.S vaccine versus placebo. These receptors all stem from a person between 18 and 65 years old who received the Ad26.COV2.S COVID-19 vaccine or a placebo. The CDR3 runs from the conserved cysteine through the conserved F or W. A D gene is named only where the DNA matches it firmly. The size field is filled for only some rows; it gives once, few, many or a size class.

abundance	d_gene	j_gene	len	v_gene	CDR3nt	CDR3aa
-	-	TRBJ2-1	13	TRBV25-1	TGTGCCAGCAGTGTGAAGGAATACAATGAGCAGTTCTTC	CASSVKEYNEQFF
-	-	TRBJ1-1	13	TRBV12-3/TRBV12-4	TGTGCCAGCAGCGCTGGGGGGCACACTGAAGCTTTCTTT	CASSAGGHTEAFF
-	TRBD1	TRBJ1-5	16	TRBV7-2	TGTGCCAGCAGCTTGGTCGGGACAGAAAACAATCAGCCCCAGCATTTT	CASSLVGTENNQPQHF
-	-	TRBJ1-1	13	TRBV15	TGTGCCACCAGCAGTTACGGTAACACTGAAGCTTTCTTT	CATSSYGNTEAFF
-	-	TRBJ2-6	16	TRBV5-4	TGTGCCAGCACCCGGACTGAGAGCTCTGGGGCCAACGTCCTGACTTTC	CASTRTESSGANVLTF
once	TRBD2	TRBJ2-7	14	TRBV11-2	TGTGCCAGCAGCTTAACGACGGCGGGGGACGAGCAGTACTTC	CASSLTTAGDEQYF
-	-	TRBJ2-2	15	TRBV7-2	TGTGCCAGCAGCTTAGGAAAACTAGCATCCGGGGAGCTGTTTTTT	CASSLGKLASGELFF
-	TRBD1	TRBJ1-1	13	TRBV27	TGTGCCAGCAGTCAGGGGGATTTCACTGAAGCTTTCTTT	CASSQGDFTEAFF
-	-	TRBJ1-1	14	TRBV3-1/TRBV3-2	TGTGCCAGCAGCCAACGAGGGTTTGGAACTGAAGCTTTCTTT	CASSQRGFGTEAFF
-	-	TRBJ1-2	12	TRBV7-8	TGTGCCAGCAGCTTAGAAGGGAGCGGCTACACCTTC	CASSLEGSGYTF
-	-	TRBJ2-2	14	TRBV28	TGTGCCAGCAGGCCAGGGTTGGTCACCGGGGAGCTGTTTTTT	CASRPGLVTGELFF
-	TRBD1	TRBJ1-5	16	TRBV7-8	TGTGCCAGCACCCCAAGGACAGGGTATAGCAATCAGCCCCAGCATTTT	CASTPRTGYSNQPQHF
-	TRBD2	TRBJ2-1	15	TRBV27	TGTGCCAGCACCCCCCCGGGAGGGATAGACAATGAGCAGTTCTTC	CASTPPGGIDNEQFF
-	-	TRBJ2-4	19	TRBV10-3	TGTGCCATCAGTGAGTTGGGGCTTGCCGCTCCGGGGATTGGTAACATTCAGTACTTC	CAISELGLAAPGIGNIQYF
-	TRBD1	TRBJ1-4	15	TRBV2	TGTGCCAGCAGTGCCGGACAGGGACTTAATGAAAAACTGTTTTTT	CASSAGQGLNEKLFF
-	TRBD1	TRBJ1-2	14	TRBV6-5	TGTGCCAGCAGTTACGGACAGGGGAACTATGGCTACACCTTC	CASSYGQGNYGYTF
-	-	TRBJ1-2	11	TRBV5-6	TGTGCCAGCAGCTTCGGCCCTTACTACACCTTC	CASSFGPYYTF